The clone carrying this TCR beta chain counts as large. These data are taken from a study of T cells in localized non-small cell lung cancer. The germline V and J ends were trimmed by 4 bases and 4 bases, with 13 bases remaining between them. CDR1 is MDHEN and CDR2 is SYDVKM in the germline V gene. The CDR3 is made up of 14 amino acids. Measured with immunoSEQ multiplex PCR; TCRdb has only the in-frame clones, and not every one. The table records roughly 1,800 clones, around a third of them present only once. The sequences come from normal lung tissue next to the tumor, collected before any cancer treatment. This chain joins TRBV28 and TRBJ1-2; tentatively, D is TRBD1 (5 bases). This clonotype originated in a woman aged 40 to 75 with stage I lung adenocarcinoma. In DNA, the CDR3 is TGTGCCAGCAGTTACACCCGGGGCGCCTATGGCTACACCTTC. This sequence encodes CASSYTRGAYGYTF.